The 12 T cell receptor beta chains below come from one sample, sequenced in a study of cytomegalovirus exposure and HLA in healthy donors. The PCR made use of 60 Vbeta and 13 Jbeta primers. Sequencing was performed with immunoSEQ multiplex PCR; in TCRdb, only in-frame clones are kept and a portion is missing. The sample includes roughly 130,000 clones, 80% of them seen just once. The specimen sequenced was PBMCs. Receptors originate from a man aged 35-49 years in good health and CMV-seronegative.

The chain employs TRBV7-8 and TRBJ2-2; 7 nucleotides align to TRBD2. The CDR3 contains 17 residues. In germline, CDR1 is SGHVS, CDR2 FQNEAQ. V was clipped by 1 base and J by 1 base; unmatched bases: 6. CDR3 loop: CASSLDLGGGNTGELFF. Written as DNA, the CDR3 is TGTGCCAGCAGCTTAGATTTGGGCGGGGGGAACACCGGGGAGCTGTTTTTT.

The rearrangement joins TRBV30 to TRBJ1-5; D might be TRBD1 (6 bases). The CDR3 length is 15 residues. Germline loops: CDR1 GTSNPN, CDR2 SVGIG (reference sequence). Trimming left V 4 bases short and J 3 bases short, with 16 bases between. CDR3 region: CAWTSGGHNNQPQHF. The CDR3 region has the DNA TGTGCCTGGACCTCGGGGGGGCACAACAATCAGCCCCAGCATTTT.

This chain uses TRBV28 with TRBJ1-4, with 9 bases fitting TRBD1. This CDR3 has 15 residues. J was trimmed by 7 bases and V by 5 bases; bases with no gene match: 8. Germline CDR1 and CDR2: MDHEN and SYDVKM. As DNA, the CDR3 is TGTGCCAGCAGTATCCCGACAGGGGGGAGTGAAAAACTGTTTTTT. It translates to CASSIPTGGSEKLFF.

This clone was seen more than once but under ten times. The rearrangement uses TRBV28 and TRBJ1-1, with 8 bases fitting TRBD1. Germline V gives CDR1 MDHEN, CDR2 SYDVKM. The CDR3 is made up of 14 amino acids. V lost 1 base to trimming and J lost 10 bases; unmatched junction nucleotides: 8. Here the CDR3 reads CASSLSSRGRRAFF. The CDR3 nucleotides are TGTGCCAGCAGTTTATCGAGCAGGGGGCGCCGAGCTTTCTTT.

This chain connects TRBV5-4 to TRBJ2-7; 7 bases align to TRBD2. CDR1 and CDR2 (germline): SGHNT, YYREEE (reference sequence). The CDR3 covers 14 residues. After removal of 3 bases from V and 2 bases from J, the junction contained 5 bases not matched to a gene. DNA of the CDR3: TGTGCCAGCAGCTCCAGCGGGAACCCCTACGAGCAGTACTTC. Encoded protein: CASSSSGNPYEQYF.

The CDR3 loop reads CASSLRPTDLKRGDTEAFF. In DNA form, the CDR3 reads TGTGCCAGCAGCTTACGGCCGACAGACCTTAAGCGTGGGGACACTGAAGCTTTCTTT. V is TRBV7-9 and J is TRBJ1-1; D may be TRBD1 (5 bases). The CDR3 runs 19 residues. Trimming took off 2 bases at V and 3 bases at J, with 25 bases between the two ends. The germline gives CDR1 SEHNR, CDR2 FQNEAQ (reference sequence).

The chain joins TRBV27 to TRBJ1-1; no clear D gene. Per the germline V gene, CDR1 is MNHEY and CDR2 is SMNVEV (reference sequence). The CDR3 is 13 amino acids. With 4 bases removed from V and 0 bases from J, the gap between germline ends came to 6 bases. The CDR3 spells CASSSIMNTEAFF. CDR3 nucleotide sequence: TGTGCCAGCAGTTCTATCATGAACACTGAAGCTTTCTTT.

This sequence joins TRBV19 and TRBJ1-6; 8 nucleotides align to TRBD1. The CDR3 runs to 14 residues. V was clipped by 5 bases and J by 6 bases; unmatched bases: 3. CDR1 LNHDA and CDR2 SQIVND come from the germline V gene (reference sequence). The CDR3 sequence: CASSVTGANSPLHF. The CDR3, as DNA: TGTGCCAGTAGTGTGACAGGGGCTAATTCACCCCTCCACTTT.

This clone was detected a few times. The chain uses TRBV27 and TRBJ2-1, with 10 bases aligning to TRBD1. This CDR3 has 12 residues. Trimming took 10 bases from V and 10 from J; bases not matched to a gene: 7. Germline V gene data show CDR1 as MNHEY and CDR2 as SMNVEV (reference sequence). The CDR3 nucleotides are TGTGCCACAAGACAGGGGGCAGGGGAGCAGTTCTTC. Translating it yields CATRQGAGEQFF.

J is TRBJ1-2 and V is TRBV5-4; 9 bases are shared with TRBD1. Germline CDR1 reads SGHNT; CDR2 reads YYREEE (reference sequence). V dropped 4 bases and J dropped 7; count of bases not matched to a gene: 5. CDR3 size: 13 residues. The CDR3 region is CASSPGTGSGYTF. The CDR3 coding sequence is TGTGCCAGCAGCCCCGGGACAGGGAGTGGCTACACCTTC.

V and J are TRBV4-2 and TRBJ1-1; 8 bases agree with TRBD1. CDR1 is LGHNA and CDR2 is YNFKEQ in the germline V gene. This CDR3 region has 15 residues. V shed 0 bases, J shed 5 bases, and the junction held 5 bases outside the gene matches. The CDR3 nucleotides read TGTGCCAGCAGCCAAGATGGACAGGGTATAACTGAAGCTTTCTTT. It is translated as CASSQDGQGITEAFF.

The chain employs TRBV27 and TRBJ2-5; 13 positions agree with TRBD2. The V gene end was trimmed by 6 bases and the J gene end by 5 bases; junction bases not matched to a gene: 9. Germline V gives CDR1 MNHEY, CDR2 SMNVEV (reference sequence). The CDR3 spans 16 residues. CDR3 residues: CASSPLAGGTEETQYF. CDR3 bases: TGTGCCAGCAGCCCACTAGCGGGAGGGACTGAGGAGACCCAGTACTTC.